The 14 T cell receptor beta chains listed next were all sequenced from one sample in a study of T cell clonality in common variable immunodeficiency. Using immunoSEQ multiplex PCR, the repertoire was profiled, and TCRdb retains in-frame clones only, with some absent. Altogether some 16,000 clones were found in the sample, and no singletons occur. Study observations and caveats: Fewer deletions and N-nucleotide insertions were reportedly seen in common variable immunodeficiency TCR beta sequences.

For these receptors, no antigen is known. Sequenced material: peripheral blood mononuclear cells. Source of these receptors: a human donor with common variable immunodeficiency.

This clone was counted a few times. The CDR3 end is not reached by the read, which stops 3 residues before it; the germline J gene fills it in. The gene calls are TRBV2 and TRBJ1-2, with 10 bases fitting TRBD1. J was trimmed by 2 bases and V by 9 bases; bases with no gene match: 9. CDR3 length equals 15 residues. Per germline, CDR1 SNHLY and CDR2 FYNNEI. The CDR3 DNA, read in part, is TGTGCCAGTCGGGACAGGGGCCCGCGAAACTATGGC. This codes for CASRDRGPRNYG. The whole CDR3 protein is CASRDRGPRNYGYTF.

This clone has a count of ten or more. The CDR3 end falls 3 residues outside the read, so it is completed with the germline J gene. The chain joins TRBV20-1 to TRBJ2-2; 8 bases map to TRBD1. The CDR3 extends over 13 amino acids. With V trimmed by 6 bases and J by 4 bases, 4 bases remained unmatched. Germline assignment: CDR1 DFQATT and CDR2 SNEGSKA (reference sequence). The CDR3 loop is CSARGPSTGELFF. The CDR3 DNA, read in part, is TGCAGTGCCAGGGGGCCTAGCACCGGGGAG.

This clone occurred a few times. The CDR3 extends 3 residues past the end of the read, so its final part is completed from the germline J gene. This chain uses TRBV6-1 with TRBJ2-3; 10 nucleotides align to TRBD2. This CDR3 has 15 amino acids. J was trimmed by 3 bases and V by 3 bases; bases with no gene match: 3. Germline CDR1 and CDR2: MNHNS and SASEGT. The CDR3 spells CASSDGAGGTDTQYF. CDR3 DNA, as far as it was read: TGTGCCAGCAGTGATGGAGCGGGGGGGACAGATACG.

To note about this clone: The observed sequence ends 3 residues before the CDR3 terminus, with the missing tail filled in from the germline J gene. V usage is TRBV7-6 and J usage is TRBJ1-3, with D tentatively TRBD1 (6 bases). Trimming shortened V by 5 bases and J by 4 bases, and 15 bases separated the two germline ends. CDR1 and CDR2 (germline): SGHVS, FNYEAQ. The CDR3 contains 15 residues. Partial CDR3 DNA: TGTGCCAGCAGCCAACAACAGGGTTCGGGAAACACC. Amino acids: CASSQQQGSGNT. In full, the CDR3 is CASSQQQGSGNTIYF.

There are a few counts of this clone. The read ends 3 residues before the CDR3 terminus; that terminus is restored from the germline J gene. The V call is TRBV6-4, the J call TRBJ2-7; 13 bases agree with TRBD2. This CDR3 comprises 17 residues. CDR1 is MRHNA and CDR2 is SNTAGT in the germline V gene. Trimming removed 0 bases from V and 6 bases from J; junction bases left unmatched: 8. The CDR3 loop is CASSDSIRTSGGGEQYF. The sequenced CDR3 bases are TGTGCCAGCAGTGACTCGATACGGACTAGCGGGGGCGGCGAG.

Points on this clone: The CDR3 extends 3 residues past the end of the read, so its final part is completed from the germline J gene. The chain employs TRBV7-2 and TRBJ2-5; D not certain. V was pared by 2 bases and J by 7 bases, with 14 bases between. CDR1 SGHTA and CDR2 FQGNSA come from the germline V gene. The CDR3 extends over 14 amino acids. The part of the CDR3 DNA that was read is TGTGCCAGCAGCTTACATCAGTCCTCTGGGACC. It encodes CASSLHQSSGT. The CDR3 in full is CASSLHQSSGTQYF.

This clone was detected a few times. Coverage ceases 3 residues before the CDR3 finishes, and the germline J gene fills in the end. V and J are TRBV7-2 and TRBJ2-7; 9 positions match TRBD2. After removal of 6 bases from V and 2 bases from J, the junction contained 8 bases not matched to a gene. Germline values: CDR1 SGHTA, CDR2 FQGNSA. This CDR3 contains 15 residues. CDR3 loop: CASSPRTSAAYEQYF. The DNA read from the CDR3 is TGTGCCAGCAGTCCCAGGACTAGCGCTGCCTACGAG.

This clone was detected many times. The read gets to within 3 residues of the CDR3 end, and the germline J gene fills in the rest. This chain connects TRBV10-3 to TRBJ1-1, with 7 nucleotides matching TRBD1. V lost 4 bases to trimming and J lost 1 base; unmatched junction nucleotides: 0. Germline CDR1 and CDR2: ENHRY and SYGVKD. This CDR3 is 13 amino acids long. The CDR3 here is CAISGTGNTEAFF. The part of the CDR3 DNA that was read is TGTGCCATCAGTGGGACAGGGAACACTGAA.

This clone was seen a handful of times. The CDR3 end falls 3 residues outside the read, so it is completed with the germline J gene. The chain joins TRBV30 to TRBJ1-3; 7 positions match TRBD1. V dropped 3 bases and J dropped 2; count of bases not matched to a gene: 4. Germline loops: CDR1 GTSNPN, CDR2 SVGIG (reference sequence). The length of the CDR3 is 14 residues. This chain's CDR3 is CAWRQGTPGNTIYF. CDR3 DNA, as far as it was read: TGTGCCTGGAGACAGGGGACACCTGGAAACACC.

Remarks on this clone: With the read ending 3 residues before the CDR3 end, the germline J gene is used to fill in that end. The V call is TRBV18, the J call TRBJ1-1; possible D gene TRBD1, 6 bases. V lost 1 base and J 1 base, leaving 16 bases between the germline ends. From germline, CDR1 is KGHSH and CDR2 LQKENI. The CDR3 extends over 17 amino acids. CDR3 sequence: CASSPRPLDSGNTEAFF. CDR3 DNA, as far as it was read: TGTGCCAGCTCACCACGGCCGCTGGACAGCGGGAACACTGAA. Together with reference TRBV18 and TRBJ1-1, the CDR3 gives the full variable domain: NAGVMQNPRHLVRRRGQEARLRCSPMKGHSHVYWYRQLPEEGLKFMVYLQKENIIDESGMPKERFSAEFPKEGPSILRIQQVVRGDSAAYFCASSPRPLDSGNTEAFFGQGTRLTVV.

This clone was counted at least ten times. The read terminates 3 residues ahead of where the CDR3 ends, so the germline J gene completes it. This chain links TRBV3-1 (or the pseudogene TRBV3-2) with TRBJ2-3; weak D call: TRBD2 (6 bases). V dropped 1 base and J dropped 0 bases, with 8 bases sitting between them. This CDR3 is 15 amino acids long. In germline, CDR1 is LGHDT, CDR2 YNNKEL (reference sequence). The sequenced part of the CDR3 DNA is TGTGCCAGCAGCCAAGCCCGGGGGAGCACAGATACG. This encodes CASSQARGSTDT. The CDR3 as a whole reads CASSQARGSTDTQYF.

This clone has ten or more counts. The read halts 3 residues ahead of the CDR3 end, with the missing end drawn from the germline J gene. This sequence joins TRBV29-1 and TRBJ1-1; a possible D gene is TRBD1 (5 bases). CDR1 is SQVTM, CDR2 ANQGSEA, per germline. CDR3 length: 16 residues. Trimming cost V 5 bases and J 5 bases, with 24 bases left between them. CDR3 sequence: CSVYFRGGVGRTEAFF. The covered CDR3 bases are TGCAGCGTTTACTTTAGGGGTGGGGTGGGGCGTACTGAA.

At least ten counts were recorded for this clone. The sequence runs out 3 residues before the end of the CDR3; the remainder is reconstructed from the germline J gene. The chain is built from TRBV5-1 and TRBJ1-6; 9 bases are shared with TRBD1. The junction had 5 bases not matched to a gene; V was cut back by 4 bases and J by 9 bases. CDR1 is SGHRS and CDR2 is YFSETQ in the germline V gene. This CDR3 has 14 amino acids. The DNA read from the CDR3 is TGCGCCAGCAGCCAGGGACAGGGTGGTTCACCC. The encoded protein is CASSQGQGGSP. The full CDR3 is CASSQGQGGSPLHF.

This clone was counted only a few times. CDR3: CASSLGGGAFDEQFF. Incomplete CDR3 DNA: TGTGCCAGCAGCTTAGGCGGGGGGGCCTTTGATGAG. This chain joins TRBV7-9 and TRBJ2-1; 9 bases map to TRBD2. The read halts 3 residues ahead of the CDR3 end, with the missing end drawn from the germline J gene. V was pared by 1 base and J by 8 bases, with 6 bases of the junction left unmatched. This CDR3 has 15 residues. The germline V gene has CDR1 SEHNR and CDR2 FQNEAQ (reference sequence).